The 6 T cell receptor beta chains listed next were all sequenced from one sample in a study of blood T cell repertoires in COVID-19. Profiled with immunoSEQ multiplex PCR; TCRdb holds only in-frame clones, not every one. The sample lists about 300,000 clones; 85% were seen once. Specimen: PBMCs or T cells enriched from blood (not recorded which). The receptors come from a woman aged 50 to 60 who had recovered from COVID-19.

This clone was seen a handful of times. The chain links TRBV6-5 to TRBJ1-2; 9 nucleotides agree with TRBD1. The CDR3 length is 13 residues. Germline trimming cut 6 bases from V and 5 bases from J; bases unmatched to any gene: 4. Germline V gives CDR1 MNHEY, CDR2 SVGAGI. CDR3 coding DNA: TGTGCCAGCAGAATAGGACAGGGGTATGGCTACACCTTC. It translates to CASRIGQGYGYTF.

The chain carries TRBV19 and TRBJ2-1; 13 bases agree with TRBD2. The J segment lost 8 bases and the V segment lost 5 bases, leaving 9 bases of the junction unmatched. The germline V gene encodes CDR1 LNHDA and CDR2 SQIVND (reference sequence). The CDR3 runs 16 residues. This CDR3 is CASSVRTSGSKYEQFF. CDR3 sequence (DNA): TGTGCCAGTAGTGTCCGGACTAGCGGGAGTAAGTATGAGCAGTTCTTC.

CDR3 amino acids: CASSQRTELFF. In nucleotides, the CDR3 is TGTGCCAGCAGCCAAAGGACAGAACTGTTTTTT. The chain recombines TRBV3-1 (or the pseudogene TRBV3-2) with TRBJ1-4; possible D gene TRBD1, 6 bases. The CDR3 is 11 amino acids. Trimming pared 2 bases from V and 12 bases from J, leaving 7 bases between. Germline values: CDR1 LGHDT, CDR2 YNNKEL (reference sequence).

V gene TRBV7-7 combines with J gene TRBJ2-1, with 9 bases lining up with TRBD1. The CDR3 loop spans 15 amino acids. CDR1 and CDR2 from the germline V gene are SSHAT and FNYEAQ (reference sequence). V trimming: 3 bases; J trimming: 0 bases; junction bases outside the gene matches: 0. The CDR3 loop is CASSLTGGSYNEQFF. The CDR3 coding sequence is TGTGCCAGCAGCTTGACAGGGGGCTCCTACAATGAGCAGTTCTTC.

This chain joins TRBV4-1 and TRBJ1-5; no clear D. Deletions cut 5 bases from V and 2 bases from J, with 16 bases between. The CDR3 runs to 16 residues. Germline V CDR1 and CDR2: MGHRA, YSYEKL. In DNA, the CDR3 is TGCGCCAGCAGCGAGTTCCAATTTGTGGGCAATCAGCCCCAGCATTTT. It encodes CASSEFQFVGNQPQHF.

The chain combines TRBV19 with TRBJ2-4; the D gene is possibly TRBD2 (6 bases). V dropped 6 bases and J dropped 9 bases, with 9 bases sitting between them. The length of the CDR3 is 11 residues. Germline assignment: CDR1 LNHDA and CDR2 SQIVND (reference sequence). CDR3 bases: TGTGCCAGTAGGGAGGGTAGCATTCAGTACTTC. Translated, it gives CASREGSIQYF.